The 21 T cell receptor beta chains given below trace back to one sample, sequenced in a study of shared clonotypes between healthy human individuals. Method: immunoSEQ multiplex PCR; TCRdb's copy keeps in-frame clones and lacks some. Altogether millions of clones are present, just over 90% being singletons, with the ten largest covering 0.3% to 0.4%. The sequenced sample was naive CD4+ T cells from PBMCs. The sample's subset: CD45RA+ positively selected. These receptors originate from a man aged 18 to 30 in good health. Some clones in this sample may be carry-over from other donors' samples.

This clone was found once. This chain connects TRBV27 to TRBJ2-5; no reliable D call. Trimming removed 7 bases from V and 5 bases from J, with 14 bases in between. This CDR3 has 13 residues. Per the germline V gene, CDR1 is MNHEY and CDR2 is SMNVEV (reference sequence). The CDR3 nucleotides read TGTGCCAGCACCCTCCGGAGTGGGGAGACCCAGTACTTC. Its translation is CASTLRSGETQYF.

This clone was counted a single time. In the same sample, other DNA sequences code for this CDR3. The chain links TRBV6-1 to TRBJ2-7; D may be TRBD1 or TRBD2 (5 bases each). The CDR3 contains 14 residues. Per the germline V gene, CDR1 is MNHNS and CDR2 is SASEGT. Deletions cut 2 bases from V and 2 bases from J, with 10 bases between. The CDR3 DNA is TGTGCCAGCAGTGAACAGGGAGCTACCTACGAGCAGTACTTC. This encodes CASSEQGATYEQYF.

The CDR3 DNA reads TGTGCCAGCAGTTTCCGATCTTCCGGGGGGGGTAGCACAGATACGCAGTATTTT. This gives the protein CASSFRSSGGGSTDTQYF. This chain connects TRBV27 to TRBJ2-3; TRBD2 aligns across 8 bases. The V and J ends lost 3 bases and 0 bases, in that order; junction bases with no gene match: 11. The CDR3 has 18 residues. The germline gives CDR1 MNHEY, CDR2 SMNVEV (reference sequence).

The chain employs TRBV9 and TRBJ2-5; 7 bases align to TRBD2. The CDR3 runs 15 residues. J lost 2 bases, V lost 3 bases, and 7 bases had no gene match. The germline CDR1 and CDR2 sequences are SGDLS and YYNGEE. DNA for the CDR3: TGTGCCAGCAGCGGGGGGAGGGACCGACAAGAGACCCAGTACTTC. Its translation is CASSGGRDRQETQYF.

The chain links TRBV29-1 to TRBJ1-2; no definite D call. Trimming took off 0 bases at V and 2 bases at J, with 4 bases between the two ends. Germline assignment: CDR1 SQVTM and CDR2 ANQGSEA. The CDR3 covers 12 residues. DNA of the CDR3: TGCAGCGTTGAAGAGGGAAACTATGGCTACACCTTC. It specifies CSVEEGNYGYTF.

DNA for the CDR3: TGTGCCAGTACCCCCCGGGGAGGGTTGTTTTTGGCTAGCGGAAACAATGAGCAGTTCTTC. This encodes CASTPRGGLFLASGNNEQFF. The rearrangement links TRBV19 to TRBJ2-1; 7 bases are shared with TRBD2. V shed 7 bases and J 5 bases; nucleotides not matched to a gene: 26. The CDR3 spans 20 residues. CDR1 is LNHDA and CDR2 is SQIVND in the germline V gene (reference sequence).

The chain links TRBV9 to TRBJ2-7, with a possible D match to TRBD1 (6 bases). The CDR3 sequence is 14 residues long. Per the germline V gene, CDR1 is SGDLS and CDR2 is YYNGEE. V shed 2 bases and J shed 2 bases, with 11 bases lying between them. The DNA of the CDR3 is TGTGCCAGCAGCGTCTTGTCAGGGGCCTACGAGCAGTACTTC. Amino acids: CASSVLSGAYEQYF.

As to this clone: The sample holds other DNA sequences that translate to the same CDR3. V usage is TRBV20-1 and J usage is TRBJ2-5, with no clear D. V was pared by 4 bases and J by 0 bases, with 3 bases between. Germline V lookup: CDR1 DFQATT, CDR2 SNEGSKA (reference sequence). The length of the CDR3 is 11 residues. The CDR3 coding sequence is TGCAGTGCTACCAACCAAGAGACCCAGTACTTC. Translating gives CSATNQETQYF.

The chain is built from TRBV5-1 and TRBJ1-4; the match to TRBD1 covers 11 bases. Germline-derived CDR1 and CDR2 are SGHRS and YFSETQ. The CDR3 is 15 residues long. V shed 4 bases and J 5 bases; nucleotides not matched to a gene: 4. In DNA, the CDR3 is TGCGCCAGCAGCGCGAGGGACAGGGGGAATGAAAAACTGTTTTTT. This encodes CASSARDRGNEKLFF. The variable domain in full, completed from reference TRBV5-1 and TRBJ1-4, reads KAGVTQTPRYLIKTRGQQVTLSCSPISGHRSVSWYQQTPGQGLQFLFEYFSETQRNKGNFPGRFSGRQFSNSRSEMNVSTLELGDSALYLCASSARDRGNEKLFFGSGTQLSVL.

This clone occurred once. The rearrangement links TRBV18 to TRBJ2-7; tentative D call: TRBD2 (6 bases). The CDR3 has 15 residues. Trimming left V 3 bases short and J 0 bases short, with 12 bases between. The germline gives CDR1 KGHSH, CDR2 LQKENI. The CDR3 protein is CASSPVGGSSYEQYF. The CDR3 DNA reads as TGTGCCAGCTCACCGGTTGGGGGGAGCTCCTACGAGCAGTACTTC.

J is TRBJ2-5 and V is TRBV4-2; weak D call: TRBD2 (6 bases). CDR3 length: 14 residues. Germline V gene lookup returns CDR1 LGHNA and CDR2 YNFKEQ. V lost 0 bases, J lost 5 bases, and 10 bases lay in between. CDR3 sequence (DNA): TGTGCCAGCAGCCAAGAGGTCGGGAGTGAGACCCAGTACTTC. Its protein is CASSQEVGSETQYF.

CDR3 sequence reads: CAWGGQIYEQYF. CDR3 coding DNA: TGTGCCTGGGGGGGACAGATCTACGAGCAGTACTTC. The rearrangement links TRBV30 to TRBJ2-7, with 7 bases fitting TRBD1. V lost 5 bases and J lost 3; bases outside the gene matches: 4. CDR3 size: 12 residues. From germline, CDR1 is GTSNPN and CDR2 SVGIG (reference sequence).

The chain employs TRBV5-1 and TRBJ2-1; D may be TRBD2 (5 bases). V gave up 4 bases and J gave up 3 bases, with 17 bases separating them. Per the germline V gene, CDR1 is SGHRS and CDR2 is YFSETQ. The CDR3 spans 16 residues. The CDR3 region is CASSPTTRTNYNEQFF. DNA of the CDR3: TGCGCCAGCAGCCCCACCACTAGAACCAACTACAATGAGCAGTTCTTC.

Details on this clone: The junction shows a germline mismatch at one end, possibly a read error. The V gene is TRBV7-9, the J gene TRBJ2-7, with TRBD2 identical over 7 bases. The CDR3 is made up of 12 amino acids. Per germline, CDR1 SEHNR and CDR2 FQNEAQ (reference sequence). The CDR3: CASSFREGRSDF. The CDR3 coding sequence is TGTGCCAGCAGCTTTAGGGAGGGTCGAAGCGACTTC.

This chain joins TRBV27 and TRBJ2-3; TRBD2 is a possible D gene (6 bases). Between the trimmed V and J ends, which lost 5 bases and 8 bases, there was a span of 26 bases. Germline assignment: CDR1 MNHEY and CDR2 SMNVEV (reference sequence). The CDR3 totals 17 residues. CDR3: CASSPPGVGLIRGTQYF. In DNA form, the CDR3 reads TGTGCCAGCAGTCCCCCGGGGGTAGGACTAATTAGGGGTACGCAGTATTTT.

J is TRBJ2-2 and V is TRBV18; D is uncertain. The ends were cut back, 3 bases at V and 4 bases at J, with 12 bases in the middle. This CDR3 is built from 15 residues. The V gene's germline CDR1 is KGHSH and CDR2 LQKENI. The CDR3 bases are TGTGCCAGCTCACCGACCTCAGGATTCACCGGGGAGCTGTTTTTT. Translation: CASSPTSGFTGELFF.

The V and J genes are TRBV7-8 and TRBJ1-5; D is unresolved. The CDR3 sequence is 17 residues long. The germline V gene encodes CDR1 SGHVS and CDR2 FQNEAQ. Deletions cut 2 bases from V and 6 bases from J, with 20 bases between. The CDR3 bases are TGTGCCAGCAGCTTAAAATTTTGGTTAACTGAAGGTCAGCCCCAGCATTTT. Translating gives CASSLKFWLTEGQPQHF.

V and J are TRBV6-4 and TRBJ2-1, with 12 bases aligning to TRBD2. This CDR3 comprises 16 residues. Germline V gene sequence: CDR1 MRHNA, CDR2 SNTAGT. V lost 2 bases to trimming and J lost 8 bases; unmatched junction nucleotides: 7. The CDR3 DNA sequence: TGTGCCAGCAGTGACAGAGCGGCTAGCGGGAGGGATGAGCAGTTCTTC. This encodes CASSDRAASGRDEQFF.

The V call is TRBV7-8, the J call TRBJ2-7; D possibly corresponds to TRBD1 (5 bases). This CDR3 contains 12 residues. Looked up from germline, CDR1 is SGHVS and CDR2 is FQNEAQ. Trimming shortened V by 7 bases and J by 3 bases, and 10 bases separated the two germline ends. CDR3 DNA: TGTGCCAGCAAGGGGATGGGCTACGAGCAGTACTTC. Amino acids: CASKGMGYEQYF.

The chain combines TRBV29-1 with TRBJ2-1, with D perhaps matching TRBD1 (7 bases). Germline assignment: CDR1 SQVTM and CDR2 ANQGSEA. With 6 bases removed from V and 4 bases from J, the gap between germline ends came to 16 bases. The CDR3 is 14 amino acids. CDR3 nucleotide sequence: TGCAGCGTACCCCAGGGGGGACCGTACAATGAGCAGTTCTTC. It codes for CSVPQGGPYNEQFF.

This clone was counted a single time. The V call is TRBV25-1, the J call TRBJ2-3; TRBD2 is a possible D gene (6 bases). Trimming removed 8 bases at V and 2 bases at J, with 14 bases between. The CDR3 runs 14 residues. Germline CDR1 is MGHDK and CDR2 is SYGVNS. The CDR3 loop is CASGISGLTDTQYF. For the CDR3, the DNA is TGTGCCAGCGGGATTAGCGGCCTCACAGATACGCAGTATTTT.